Described below is a single T cell receptor beta chain sequence and its context. Its antigen is currently unknown. This specimen comes from a study of cytomegalovirus exposure and HLA in healthy donors. Regarding the study as a whole: When a later analysis compared HLA-associated TCR beta chains with equally common others, the HLA-associated chains turned out to be more clonally expanded and to have lower generation probabilities. Later genetic work tied a missense DCLRE1C variant to beta-chain V and J trimming. Earlier results showed most TCR beta V segments being productive about 90% or about 30% of the time.

60 Vbeta and 13 Jbeta primers were used in PCR. The protocol was immunoSEQ multiplex PCR, while the TCRdb copy is restricted to in-frame clones and leaves out a portion. The table shows some 79,000 clones, with about 78% occurring only once. J gave up 4 bases and V 4 bases, and 14 bases lay outside the gene matches. Germline values: CDR1 SGDLS, CDR2 YYNGEE. The CDR3 sequence is 18 residues long. Specimen: PBMCs. The chain uses TRBV9 and TRBJ2-2, with 9 bases identical to TRBD2. This receptor was taken from a male donor in good health and CMV-seropositive. The CDR3 is CASSPPAGGPLGTGELFF. In DNA form, the CDR3 reads TGTGCCAGCAGCCCCCCCGCGGGAGGGCCGCTGGGCACCGGGGAGCTGTTTTTT.